This T cell receptor beta chain was found in a study of blood T cells in healthy people across ages. Notes on the study in general: With age, beta diversity per million T cells declined roughly linearly, significantly by 30 to 50. Donor CMV status, an unknown factor, possibly confounded changes in expanded clonotypes.

V was trimmed by 5 bases and J by 1 base, leaving 12 bases between them. Germline values: CDR1 MNHEY, CDR2 SMNVEV (reference sequence). This CDR3 contains 16 residues. Next came a second PCR, run for about 6 to 12 cycles, which used a sample-barcoded 5' primer along with a J-beta primer mix. TCRdb re-called the 5' RACE reads with MiXCR, one entry per CDR3 protein. Here the sample spans about 540,000 distinct CDR3 sequences, approximately 25% being singletons. Note on this clonotype: Its antigen is not identified.

These records were also assigned to another study, of T cells of mothers and their children. As that report states: The output of TCR recombination is shaped by thymic selection similarly in related and unrelated pairs. Clones that were microchimeric and persistent were not detected among T cells.

The chain recombines TRBV27 with TRBJ1-6; D is unresolved. The sample taken for sequencing was blood. This receptor was identified in a boy aged 5 to 17 in good health. CDR3 DNA: TGTGCCAGCAGTCCTAGACACCGTTCCTATAATTCACCCCTCCACTTT. Translated, it gives CASSPRHRSYNSPLHF.